This T cell receptor beta chain was recorded in a study of cytomegalovirus exposure and HLA in healthy donors (dated by TCRdb to 2017 to 2019). For the wider study: An earlier analysis of approximately 600 of the donors reported roughly 270 Gb of sequence data and approximately 110 million unique TCR beta sequences from about 180 million T cells. An early release that covered roughly 600 HLA-typed donors contained about 300 gigabases of sequencing data and 70 million to 100 million unique TCR sequences. The genetic ancestry cluster associated with self-reported Caucasian donors included 80% to 90% of the approximately 430 genotyped donors. The study was designed to test whether signatures of past pathogen exposure could be identified by cataloging public T cell receptors. Using immunosequencing, the study profiled T cell repertoires from approximately 700 subjects and related those repertoires to cytomegalovirus serostatus. In addition to the first cohort of around 670 subjects, a separate validation cohort of approximately 130 different subjects was used. The study combined high-throughput TCR immunosequencing, statistical association of individual TCRs with disease status, and machine learning to predict cytomegalovirus infection status. To study patterns of TCR occurrence, a later analysis re-analyzed previously published TCR beta repertoires from 500 to 850 donors and added high-resolution HLA genotyping. In the later analysis, no new phenotypic data were used to find candidate immune exposures; instead, reliance was placed on TCR beta sequences and their occurrence across donors. To decide whether each TCR beta V gene segment behaved as functional or pseudogenic, an earlier analysis of some 600 of the donors relied on high-throughput TCR beta sequencing. Donor age, sex, ethnicity and CMV serostatus were compiled together with the repertoire data. A later genetic analysis took genome-wide SNP genotypes for about 60% of the roughly 670 donors and used that subset as a discovery cohort. All discovery cohort repertoires had been generated on a single sequencing platform. HLA typing covered class I and class II loci at four-digit resolution. Typing coverage differed by locus: A, B, C, DRB1 and DQB1 were typed in about 620-640 donors, DQA1 in 500 to 550, DPA1 in 600 to 610, and DPB1 in around 490. Roughly five DR-DQ haplotypes were treated as single units for association and clustering because of strong linkage in the cohort. On average, around 230,000 unique TCR beta nucleotide sequences were sequenced per donor among 350 to 400 genotyped donors of the cohort, with roughly 18% of those sequences being non-productive.

Findings and caveats that apply to the study as a whole: Assigning TCR associations to individual alleles was difficult when HLA alleles, especially DR and DQ, strongly co-occurred. A later analysis found that TCR association rates varied across HLA loci, with DRB1 alleles showing the most associated TCRs and HLA-C alleles the fewest. Most TCR sequences were seen in very few donors, while some public TCRs were found in many individuals. An earlier analysis of around 540 of the donors showed that most TCR beta V segments appeared in productive rearrangements either about 87% or about 30% of the time, which broadly matched IMGT annotations. It was suggested by the authors that the approach could potentially be generalized to other disease states and immunological phenotypes. According to a later genetic analysis, donors in an Asian-associated ancestry cluster had fewer N-insertions in productive TCRs than the approximately 710-donor mean. The classifier was reported to diagnose cytomegalovirus status with high specificity and sensitivity in both the original cohort and the validation cohort. In a later analysis, several top co-occurrence clusters were reported to appear linked to parvovirus B19, influenza, CMV and Epstein-Barr virus. This cohort had only TCR beta chains sequenced, and the lack of alpha or paired-chain data limited which features could be detected. Because counts were too low, about 18 rarely observed V segments, including chromosome 9 orphons, were left out of the earlier analysis of approximately 580 of the donors. A few of the identified cytomegalovirus-associated TCR beta chains were confirmed in vitro to be specific for cytomegalovirus antigens. Sequencing depth was assumed to be roughly uniform across donors in the presence/absence analyses, though that assumption may not hold. A later analysis found that HLA-associated TCR beta chains were more clonally expanded and had lower generation probabilities than equally common non-associated chains. In a later analysis, some 18,000 TCR beta sequences were associated with specific HLA alleles at a false discovery rate of 0.05. Because HLA typing was missing for some donors at each locus, association tests included only the typed subset. An association between a missense DCLRE1C variant and V-gene and J-gene trimming of TCR beta chains was found in a later genetic analysis and replicated in an independent cohort. A later analysis found that most CMV-associated TCR beta chains appeared HLA-restricted, with HLA associations seemingly driven largely by CMV exposure. For the cohort, immune exposure information was limited to CMV serostatus. The study gave a list of around 170 TCR beta chains associated with cytomegalovirus. The 87-base-pair reads could not distinguish some IMGT-functional V segments, including TRBV6-2 and TRBV6-3, so those segments were excluded. A further reported finding was that TCR beta sequences accurately predicted the HLA-A and HLA-B alleles for most subjects in the first cohort. A group of highly shared sequence variants was considered likely to be a technical artifact of the sequencing pipeline. Correlated functional status among segregating V segments might be attributable to linkage disequilibrium, but an unknown experimental factor could not be ruled out.

The cohort comprised some 700 healthy bone marrow donors. At the time of sampling, every cohort member was nominally healthy, though immune exposures that went unrecorded were likely present. The donor was CMV seronegative and belonged to the group of several hundred seronegative cohort members. Every donor gave a peripheral blood sample, and the peripheral blood mononuclear cells from that sample were used for TCR beta sequencing. Genomic DNA extraction from the blood cell samples was performed with the Qiagen DNeasy Blood Extraction Kit. Libraries were constructed by the immunoSEQ multiplex PCR assay. A mixture of 60 forward primers for TCR Vbeta segments and 13 reverse primers for TCR Jbeta segments was used in the multiplex PCR. Amplification of the CDR3 region of rearranged TCR beta genes was performed with a multiplex PCR assay on genomic DNA. The Illumina HiSeq System was used to sequence the amplified TCR beta libraries as 87-base-pair reads. As for how the authors treated the data: A later analysis tallied roughly 80 million unique TCR beta chains across the 666 repertoires, and approximately 12 million of those chains were shared by two or more donors. Raw reads were error-corrected and collapsed into unique sequences with a nearest-neighbor algorithm that merged closely related sequences to remove PCR and sequencing errors. Alignment of CDR3 sequences to IMGT reference sequences was used to assign V, D and J gene segments. Each retained sequence needed at least a six-nucleotide match to both a V gene segment and a J gene segment. A rearrangement was called productive if the CDR3 had no stop codons and remained in frame with V and J, and every other rearrangement was called non-productive. Following IMGT convention, CDR3 was defined as the stretch from the second conserved V-encoded cysteine to the conserved J-encoded phenylalanine. The earlier analysis of some 540 of the donors excluded any sequence lacking an unambiguous match to a single V gene segment. In an earlier analysis of 587 of the donors, V segments were called functional above 56.7% productive rearrangements and were called segregating when the between-donor standard deviation exceeded 5%. To diagnose cytomegalovirus status from the catalog of TCR beta chain sequences, a statistical classification framework was built. In a later analysis, V and J genes were assigned by comparing TCR nucleotide sequences against IMGT/GENE-DB human TR gene sequences. A later analysis assigned CDR3 sequences and most-parsimonious VDJ recombination scenarios with the TCRdist pipeline. In a later analysis, each TCR beta chain was defined by its CDR3 amino acid sequence together with its V-gene family, and reads lacking a unique V-gene family were excluded. In a later analysis, 450 to 600 highly shared, low-generation-probability nucleotide sequences were removed to address suspected cross-contamination and a sequencing artifact. A later analysis calculated a clonal expansion index for each public chain from normalized within-repertoire ranks of inferred template counts. A later analysis computed generation probabilities with a VDJ recombination model fitted to out-of-frame rearrangements, and checked the results against IGoR. A later analysis scored TCR-TCR, TCR-HLA and TCR-CMV co-occurrence with hypergeometric tests, applying a repertoire-size bias correction to TCR pairs. To estimate false discovery rates, a later analysis permuted the HLA or CMV assignments 20 times. In a later analysis, co-occurring TCRs were grouped using DBSCAN, with TCRdist sequence similarity added in when clustering inside HLA-allele-positive subsets. Repertoires with fewer than 30,000 or more than 120,000 public chains were left out of co-occurrence clustering, as were five repertoires with anomalous nucleotide sharing. Held by TCRdb, this immuneACCESS table contains in-frame sequences only and omits some clones. Under half of the omission traces to an unresolved V gene where checked; the cause of the rest is unknown. V and J calls and clone size are as listed in that table; D and trimming were resolved from the DNA. This sample's table has entries for about 130,000 clones. The ten most abundant clones make up about 1.6% of the sample.

Compared with germline, V lacks 7 bases and J lacks 4 bases; bases without a gene match: 8. The CDR3 contains 15 residues, cysteine and phenylalanine counted. The CDR3 DNA has 45 bases and is translated from base 1. For CDR1 and CDR2, the germline V gene lists SNHLY and FYNNEI. Turning to this clone: Its target antigen remains unknown.

Sequencing input: PBMCs. Recombination connected TRBV2 to TRBJ2-2, and TRBD2 aligns with 8 junction nucleotides. The origin of this receptor is a woman aged 40 to 55 in good health and CMV-seronegative. The DNA is TGTGCCAGCACCGAGGAGCGGGGGAGCACCGGGGAGCTGTTTTTT. Translated, it reads CASTEERGSTGELFF.